This T cell receptor (beta chain) appears in the sequencing data of a study of T cells in localized non-small cell lung cancer. Data came from immunoSEQ multiplex PCR; TCRdb stores just in-frame clones and leaves some out. The sample yields some 35,000 clones, roughly 92% seen once. The CDR3 contains 13 residues. Germline V gene data show CDR1 as MRHNA and CDR2 as SNTAGT. Trimming took 6 bases from V and 6 from J, leaving 9 bases between them. V and J are TRBV6-4 and TRBJ1-6; tentative D call: TRBD1 (5 bases). This material consisted of peripheral blood, taken before any cancer treatment. The clonotype originates from a female donor at least 60 years old with stage I lung adenocarcinoma. The CDR3 region has the DNA TGTGCCAGCAGCCAGGGCGGTAATTCACCCCTCCACTTT. This gives the protein CASSQGGNSPLHF.